One T cell receptor beta chain is described in this entry. Blood samples were obtained at baseline, cycle 4 day 1, and cycle 7 day 1. The CDR3 is 14 residues long. Germline assignment: CDR1 SGHVS and CDR2 FQNEAQ. Trimming pared 5 bases from V and 4 bases from J, leaving 14 bases between. The data derive from a study of OX40 agonist ivuxolimab in advanced cancers. Study as a whole: Anti-PD-1, anti-PD-L1 or anti-CTLA-4 therapy given earlier was allowed, and around 40% had some.

Profiling relied on immunoSEQ multiplex PCR, and the TCRdb table lists in-frame clones only, not all of them. This table holds 100,000 to 150,000 clones, over 75% found once. The specimen comprised CD4+ or CD8+ T cells sorted from blood, sampled in a trial of the OX40 agonist ivuxolimab. The TCR originated in an adult with an advanced solid tumor such as melanoma, head and neck, liver or kidney cancer. V gene TRBV7-8 combines with J gene TRBJ1-2, with a weak D call TRBD1 (6 bases). CDR3 region: CASSPNRVSYGYTF. DNA of the CDR3: TGTGCCAGCAGCCCAAACAGGGTTTCCTATGGCTACACCTTC.